These 5 T cell receptor beta chains share one sample of origin, sequenced in a study of identical twins. One entry per CDR3 protein results from TCRdb running MiXCR on the 5' RACE reads. The data contain around 480,000 distinct CDR3 sequences, approximately 15% of them seen just once; the ten biggest clones take up approximately 1%. These same records also appear under a second study, on yellow fever vaccine responses in identical twins.

Sequencing used CD4+ T cells sorted from blood. The source is a woman aged 18-30 years in good health.

This clonotype was counted only a few times. The chain combines TRBV5-4 with TRBJ1-2; D is uncertain. Germline V CDR1 and CDR2: SGHNT, YYREEE (reference sequence). This CDR3 region has 14 residues. V was clipped by 4 bases and J by 5 bases, with 15 bases between them. CDR3 residues: CASSRDAAAYGYTF. In DNA, the CDR3 is TGTGCCAGCAGCCGGGATGCAGCCGCTTATGGCTACACCTTC.

The table lists this clonotype with many counts. The V gene is TRBV12-3 or TRBV12-4, the J gene TRBJ1-3, with D uncertain. The V and J ends lost 1 base and 0 bases respectively, with 7 bases between them. The CDR3 sequence is 15 residues long. As DNA, the CDR3 is TGTGCCAGCAGTTTAGGTATAAGCTCTGGAAACACCATATATTTT. It specifies CASSLGISSGNTIYF.

The chain links TRBV19 to TRBJ2-2; tentative D call: TRBD1 (5 bases). V shed 5 bases and J shed 4 bases, with 14 bases lying between them. Germline loops: CDR1 LNHDA, CDR2 SQIVND (reference sequence). The CDR3 contains 15 residues. The CDR3 bases are TGTGCCAGTAGTCATTCCACAGGATTCACCGGGGAGCTGTTTTTT. It codes for CASSHSTGFTGELFF.

V is TRBV27 and J is TRBJ1-5; a weak D match, TRBD1 (6 bases). V lost 5 bases, J lost 7 bases, and 15 bases lay in between. Germline V gene sequence: CDR1 MNHEY, CDR2 SMNVEV (reference sequence). The CDR3 spans 14 residues. CDR3 nucleotide sequence: TGTGCCAGCAGTCACAGGGTAGAGAGCCAGCCCCAGCATTTT. It codes for CASSHRVESQPQHF.

This clonotype has just a few counts. The V and J genes are TRBV27 and TRBJ2-3; D possibly uses TRBD1 or TRBD2 (6 bases each). V was clipped by 1 base and J by 3 bases, with 20 bases between them. In germline, CDR1 is MNHEY, CDR2 SMNVEV (reference sequence). The CDR3 covers 18 residues. CDR3 sequence reads: CASSLLEGGGFRTDTQYF. The CDR3 DNA reads TGTGCCAGCAGTTTATTAGAAGGAGGGGGTTTCAGGACAGATACGCAGTATTTT.